The present T cell receptor beta chain was sequenced within a study of metastatic and nonmetastatic thyroid tumors. Study-level background: Peripheral blood and tumor or nodule samples from malignant and benign thyroid patients were compared. General study findings and limits: Patients with malignant thyroid tumors reportedly had significantly higher TCR beta diversity than those with benign nodules, in blood and tumor.

This clone showed up many times. What it recognizes is unknown. How the authors handled the data: To classify distant metastasis in papillary thyroid cancer, a model was built from CDR3 differences across clinicopathological groups. TCRdb reanalyzed the PCR reads via MiXCR. TCRdb assigned the V and J calls; the authors' analysis was not used. Found here are around 40,000 clones, roughly 17% of them singletons; the top ten hold around 6.6%. No treatment of any kind had been given to any patient before thyroid surgery. CDR3 length: 17 amino acids. Germline-derived CDR1 and CDR2 are SGHAT and FQNNGV. V lost 5 bases, J lost 7 bases, and 14 bases stayed unmatched.

Source material: blood. This sequence was found in a male donor with papillary thyroid cancer or a benign thyroid nodule (not recorded which). Some clones in this sample may be carry-over from other donors' samples. V gene TRBV11-2 combines with J gene TRBJ2-5; 12 positions match TRBD2. The CDR3 bases are TGTGCCAGCAGCCAACGTGGGGGGGGACTAGCGGGTAGGACCCAGTACTTC. Amino acid sequence: CASSQRGGGLAGRTQYF.